This T cell receptor beta chain was sequenced for a study of cytomegalovirus exposure and HLA in healthy donors. General study findings and limits: Among immune exposure information, only CMV serostatus was available. More clonal expansion characterized HLA-associated TCR beta chains than equally common others in a later analysis. The authors assumed roughly uniform sequencing depth across donors for presence/absence analyses.

About this clone: Its antigen remains unknown.

13 Jbeta primers and 60 Vbeta primers were used for the PCR. The assay was immunoSEQ multiplex PCR, and TCRdb's table has in-frame clones only and misses some. The table lists about 170,000 clones. Germline V gene lookup returns CDR1 SGHAT and CDR2 FQNNGV. V was pared by 3 bases and J by 0 bases, with 9 bases between. The CDR3 has 15 amino acids. The clonotype comes from a woman aged 60-70 years in good health and CMV-seronegative. V and J are TRBV11-2 and TRBJ1-3; D may be TRBD1 (5 bases). Sequenced material: PBMCs. CDR3 in DNA: TGTGCCAGCAGCTTCTCGGACACCTCTGGAAACACCATATATTTT. Protein product: CASSFSDTSGNTIYF.